This T cell receptor beta chain comes out of a study of CD8 T cells in ankylosing spondylitis. The CDR3 contains 11 residues. Germline V gene data show CDR1 as DFQATT and CDR2 as SNEGSKA (reference sequence). The trim removed 6 bases at V and 6 bases at J, leaving 5 bases unmatched. Study observations and caveats: What appeared characteristic of ankylosing spondylitis blood was a TCR beta motif of 7 or 8 highly homologous variants.

With regard to this clonotype: Its antigen is currently unknown.

A single record per CDR3 protein comes from TCRdb applying MiXCR to the 5' RACE reads. The sample lists about 420,000 distinct CDR3 sequences, approximately 20% occurring once. The sequence came from a male donor with ankylosing spondylitis. Sequencing input: blood, either unsorted or a sorted T cell fraction (not recorded which). The J gene is TRBJ2-7, the V gene TRBV20-1; 7 bases map to TRBD1. CDR3 DNA sequence: TGCAGTGCCAGGACAGGAACCGAGCAGTACTTC. It specifies CSARTGTEQYF.